This T cell receptor (beta chain) was identified in a study of blood T cells in healthy people across ages. Study-wide background: Per every two T cells, about one barcoded beta molecule was captured by template switching.

In the case of this clonotype: Its antigen is unknown.

CDR1 is MNHEY, CDR2 SVGEGT, per germline. Losses at the gene ends were 6 bases for V and 7 bases for J; bases not matched to a gene: 7. This CDR3 comprises 15 residues. Using a J-beta primer mix together with a sample-barcoded 5' primer, a second PCR was run for about 6 to 11 cycles. TCRdb analysed the 5' RACE reads with MiXCR anew, one entry per CDR3 protein. The repertoire consists of 1.4 million or so distinct CDR3 sequences, with approximately 43% occurring once and the leading ten covering approximately 4.1%. Per sample, extraction of total RNA gave at least 6 micrograms in every case. Study-wide points: Getting older went along with TCR beta diversity per million T cells dropping roughly linearly.

The rearrangement uses TRBV6-2 or TRBV6-3 and TRBJ2-1; 12 bases are shared with TRBD2. This clonotype originated in a woman aged 18-29 years in good health. Sequencing was performed on blood. The CDR3 coding sequence is TGTGCCAGCAGCACACTAGCGGGGGGCCGGAATGAGCAGTTCTTC. Protein product: CASSTLAGGRNEQFF.